The rows below give T cell receptor beta chains drawn from one sample of a study of post-analysis software for immune sequencing data. TCRdb used MiXCR to reprocess the PCR reads, holding one entry per CDR3 protein. Among about 460,000 distinct CDR3 sequences, less than 45% were seen once, and the ten largest hold about an eighth. The sample was blood. The receptors stem from a girl aged 5 to 17 with multiple sclerosis. CDR3s include the opening cysteine and the closing phenylalanine or tryptophan. Fields, in order: clone size, V gene, D gene, J gene, CDR3 protein, CDR3 DNA. A D gene is named only where the DNA matches it firmly. Rows give clone size only sometimes, using once, few, many, or a class for an expanded clone.

>.|TRBV6-2/TRBV6-3|.|TRBJ1-5
CASSYSEAFSNQPQHF
TGTGCCAGCAGTTACTCGGAGGCCTTCAGCAATCAGCCCCAGCATTTT
>.|TRBV15|.|TRBJ1-4
CATSRGGREGEKLFF
TGTGCCACCAGCAGAGGGGGTAGGGAAGGTGAAAAACTGTTTTTT
>few|TRBV10-3|TRBD1|TRBJ2-1
CATNRDREGNEQFF
TGTGCCACCAACCGGGACAGGGAGGGCAATGAGCAGTTCTTC
>.|TRBV5-1|.|TRBJ2-7
CASSWVSDGTYEQYF
TGCGCCAGCAGCTGGGTTTCGGACGGAACCTACGAGCAGTACTTC
>.|TRBV14|.|TRBJ1-2
CASSQGGPYGYTF
TGTGCCAGCAGCCAAGGTGGGCCCTATGGCTACACCTTC
>few|TRBV5-1|.|TRBJ2-7
CASSLVLGDEQYF
TGCGCCAGCAGCTTGGTATTGGGGGACGAGCAGTACTTC
>.|TRBV3-1|.|TRBJ2-7
CASSQVSSSYEQYF
TGTGCCAGCAGCCAAGTGAGCAGCTCCTACGAGCAGTACTTC
>few|TRBV6-6|.|TRBJ2-4
CASSAAENIQYF
TGTGCCAGCAGTGCTGCAGAAAACATTCAGTACTTC
>.|TRBV9|TRBD1|TRBJ2-7
CASSVTGQINYEQYF
TGTGCCAGCAGCGTAACGGGACAGATAAACTACGAGCAGTACTTC
>.|TRBV29-1|.|TRBJ2-5
CSAHSGGETQYF
TGCAGCGCCCACTCTGGGGGAGAGACCCAGTACTTC
>.|TRBV20-1|.|TRBJ1-2
CSARRPRLEGRTLYGYTF
TGCAGTGCTAGGAGGCCGCGGCTAGAGGGGAGAACCCTGTATGGCTACACCTTC
>.|TRBV7-9|.|TRBJ2-7
CASSLITHPLEQYF
TGTGCCAGCAGCTTAATTACTCACCCTCTCGAGCAGTACTTC
>.|TRBV20-1|TRBD2|TRBJ2-7
CSAALLATTYEQYF
TGCAGTGCTGCCTTACTAGCGACCACCTACGAGCAGTACTTC
>few|TRBV7-3|.|TRBJ2-6
CASSSIPPDSSGANVLTF
TGTGCCAGCAGCTCGATACCCCCGGACAGCTCTGGGGCCAACGTCCTGACTTTC
>.|TRBV28|.|TRBJ2-7
CASSGLLDADHEQYF
TGTGCCAGCAGTGGGCTTCTGGATGCGGACCACGAGCAGTACTTC
>.|TRBV5-6|.|TRBJ1-2
CASSLKGINYGYTF
TGTGCCAGCAGCTTGAAAGGGATCAACTATGGCTACACCTTC
>many|TRBV12-3/TRBV12-4|.|TRBJ2-5
CASTPIGETQYF
TGTGCCAGCACCCCCATTGGAGAGACCCAGTACTTC
>.|TRBV2|.|TRBJ1-5
CASSEPRGGGNQPQHF
TGTGCCAGCAGCGAGCCTCGAGGGGGAGGCAATCAGCCCCAGCATTTT
>.|TRBV20-1|TRBD2|TRBJ2-1
CSANSGSRGYNEQFF
TGCAGTGCTAATAGCGGGAGTAGGGGCTACAATGAGCAGTTCTTC
>.|TRBV12-3/TRBV12-4|.|TRBJ1-6
CASSPTRANSPLHF
TGTGCCAGCAGCCCCACCAGGGCAAATTCACCCCTCCACTTT
>once|TRBV20-1|TRBD1|TRBJ1-1
CSASRTGSTEAFF
TGCAGTGCTAGCAGGACAGGGTCCACTGAAGCTTTCTTT
>few|TRBV6-6|.|TRBJ2-1
CASSYAEAEFF
TGTGCCAGCAGTTACGCGGAAGCGGAGTTCTTC
>.|TRBV30|.|TRBJ1-2
CAWRVQGNYGYTF
TGTGCCTGGAGGGTACAGGGTAACTATGGCTACACCTTC
>.|TRBV28|TRBD1|TRBJ2-4
CASSSGTVEVWYF
TGTGCCAGCAGTTCCGGGACAGTTGAGGTCTGGTACTTC
>.|TRBV9|.|TRBJ1-2
CASSRTIYGYTF
TGTGCCAGCAGCAGGACAATTTATGGCTACACCTTC
>.|TRBV20-1|.|TRBJ2-7
CSAVSGSSYEQYF
TGCAGTGCCGTAAGCGGAAGCTCCTACGAGCAGTACTTC
>.|TRBV20-1|TRBD1|TRBJ2-2
CRADRVDGELFF
TGCAGGGCTGACAGGGTCGACGGGGAGCTGTTTTTT
>.|TRBV20-1|TRBD2|TRBJ2-5
CSAESGSLNQETQYF
TGCAGTGCTGAGAGCGGGAGCCTAAATCAAGAGACCCAGTACTTC
>.|TRBV7-9|.|TRBJ2-1
CASSLGAEQFF
TGTGCCAGTAGCTTAGGGGCAGAGCAGTTCTTC
>.|TRBV28|.|TRBJ2-1
CASSRLVNEQFF
TGTGCCAGCAGTCGACTAGTCAATGAGCAGTTCTTC
>few|TRBV28|TRBD1|TRBJ1-2
CASSHIPGQGTYYGYTF
TGTGCCAGCAGTCACATACCGGGACAGGGTACCTATTATGGCTACACCTTC
>.|TRBV7-2|.|TRBJ1-5
CASSSTTRGGQPQHF
TGTGCCAGCAGTTCAACCACCCGGGGTGGTCAGCCCCAGCATTTT
>.|TRBV7-7|.|TRBJ1-4
CASSWSTNEKLFF
TGTGCTAGCAGCTGGTCAACTAATGAAAAACTGTTTTTT
>.|TRBV5-1|.|TRBJ2-1
CASRPGRYDPQQFF
TGCGCCAGCAGGCCGGGCAGATACGACCCGCAGCAGTTCTTC
>few|TRBV12-3/TRBV12-4|.|TRBJ2-4
CASSYGTPKNIQYF
TGTGCCAGCAGTTATGGGACACCGAAAAACATTCAGTACTTC
>.|TRBV11-1|TRBD2|TRBJ2-7
CASSSERSGGAGLAGGNPYEQYF
TGTGCCAGCAGCTCAGAACGATCAGGGGGCGCCGGACTAGCGGGAGGGAATCCCTACGAGCAGTACTTC
>.|TRBV6-6|TRBD2|TRBJ2-7
CASSPVSGRLAGQYF
TGTGCCAGCAGCCCGGTTAGCGGGAGGCTCGCCGGGCAGTACTTC
>.|TRBV29-1|TRBD1|TRBJ1-1
CSVRDRMNTEAFF
TGCAGCGTTCGGGACAGAATGAACACTGAAGCTTTCTTT
>few|TRBV18|TRBD1|TRBJ2-7
CASSPQAPGQGGQQYF
TGTGCCAGCTCACCTCAGGCCCCCGGACAGGGTGGACAGCAGTACTTC
>few|TRBV20-1|.|TRBJ2-4
CSARDSAKNIQYF
TGCAGTGCTAGGGACTCGGCCAAAAACATTCAGTACTTC
>few|TRBV7-8|TRBD2|TRBJ2-1
CASRRTSGTMDEQFF
TGTGCCAGCAGACGGACTAGCGGTACGATGGATGAGCAGTTCTTC
>few|TRBV5-1|.|TRBJ2-7
CASSPYGQTSSYEQYF
TGCGCCAGCAGCCCGTACGGACAGACGAGCTCCTACGAGCAGTACTTC
>few|TRBV20-1|.|TRBJ2-7
CSAPRPGSYEQYF
TGCAGTGCTCCCCGCCCAGGGTCCTACGAGCAGTACTTC
>.|TRBV11-2|TRBD2|TRBJ2-7
CASSSRGLAGDEQYF
TGTGCCAGCAGCTCCCGAGGACTAGCGGGAGACGAGCAGTACTTC
>few|TRBV6-1|.|TRBJ2-1
CASSEKVPEPYNEQFF
TGTGCCAGCAGTGAAAAGGTCCCCGAACCCTACAATGAGCAGTTCTTC
>many|TRBV27|.|TRBJ2-1
CASSLRQNYNEQFF
TGTGCCAGCAGTCTGCGACAGAATTACAATGAGCAGTTCTTC
>.|TRBV20-1|TRBD1|TRBJ2-7
CSTTQGAAYEQYF
TGCAGTACGACGCAGGGGGCGGCCTACGAGCAGTACTTC
>.|TRBV12-2|.|TRBJ2-7
CASRSPGPSGIYEQYF
TGTGCAAGTCGCTCACCGGGTCCTAGCGGAATCTACGAGCAGTACTTC
>few|TRBV6-6|.|TRBJ1-2
CASSYQSYTF
TGTGCCAGCAGTTATCAGTCCTACACCTTC
>.|TRBV27|.|TRBJ2-3
CASSLTEGLPQDTQYF
TGTGCCAGCAGTTTAACGGAGGGGCTCCCCCAAGATACGCAGTATTTT
>many|TRBV12-3/TRBV12-4|.|TRBJ2-7
CASSLGQNSYEQYF
TGTGCCAGCAGTTTAGGACAAAACTCCTACGAGCAGTACTTC
>once|TRBV29-1|.|TRBJ2-3
CSATDSDNLADTQYF
TGCAGCGCCACAGATTCGGACAATCTCGCGGATACGCAGTATTTT
>.|TRBV7-8|.|TRBJ1-5
CASSWADSNQPQHF
TGTGCCAGCAGCTGGGCTGATAGCAATCAGCCCCAGCATTTT
>few|TRBV5-1|.|TRBJ2-6
CASTQTPPSGANVLTF
TGCGCCAGCACCCAGACACCACCCTCTGGGGCCAACGTCCTGACTTTC
>.|TRBV15|TRBD1|TRBJ2-7
CATSRDTRTGYDEQYF
TGTGCCACCAGCAGAGATACGCGGACAGGGTACGACGAGCAGTACTTC
>few|TRBV7-8|.|TRBJ2-1
CASSLGVSYNEQFF
TGTGCCAGCAGCTTAGGCGTCTCCTACAATGAGCAGTTCTTC